What follows are 20 T cell receptor beta chains derived from one specimen sequenced in a study of blood T cell repertoires in COVID-19. The data were produced by immunoSEQ multiplex PCR, yet TCRdb's version contains in-frame clones alone and is incomplete. The sample lists some 250,000 clones, approximately 84% occurring once. Sequencing was done on a sample of PBMCs or T cells enriched from blood (not recorded which). The receptors originated from a woman aged 40-49 years with acute COVID-19.

In its sample, this clone was seen many times. The rearrangement uses TRBV6-1 and TRBJ2-7, with D unresolved. V was cut by 0 bases and J by 3 bases, with 9 bases left in between. Germline lookup yields CDR1 MNHNS and CDR2 SASEGT. This CDR3 has 14 amino acids. CDR3 sequence (DNA): TGTGCCAGCAGTGAAGCGCTTCGCGGCTACGAGCAGTACTTC. It specifies CASSEALRGYEQYF.

The chain has TRBV5-5 and TRBJ1-1; D is unresolved. Deletions cut 4 bases from V and 1 base from J, with 14 bases between. The CDR3 spans 15 residues. The germline V gene has CDR1 SGHKS and CDR2 YYEKEE (reference sequence). CDR3 DNA sequence: TGTGCCAGCAGCACGCAAGTTCAGGAGAACACTGAAGCTTTCTTT. It translates to CASSTQVQENTEAFF.

This chain uses TRBV2 with TRBJ2-7; D unresolved. Germline CDR1 reads SNHLY; CDR2 reads FYNNEI. This CDR3 contains 13 residues. V was shortened by 7 bases and J by 2 bases, with 12 bases between the two germline ends. CDR3 amino acids: CASISKETYEQYF. The CDR3 bases are TGTGCCAGCATATCGAAGGAGACCTACGAGCAGTACTTC.

The rearrangement uses TRBV18 and TRBJ2-7, with TRBD1 matching over 11 bases. The CDR3 is made up of 14 amino acids. Germline CDR1 KGHSH, CDR2 LQKENI. The trim removed 7 bases at V and 2 bases at J, leaving 4 bases unmatched. The CDR3 sequence is CASLPGQGAYEQYF. CDR3 nucleotide sequence: TGTGCCAGCTTGCCGGGACAGGGGGCCTACGAGCAGTACTTC.

This chain joins TRBV27 and TRBJ2-7, with 9 nucleotides matching TRBD1. The ends lost 5 bases at V and 7 bases at J; junction bases unmatched: 9. CDR3 length equals 14 residues. Germline lookup yields CDR1 MNHEY and CDR2 SMNVEV (reference sequence). This chain's CDR3 is CASSTQTGGREQYF. The CDR3 DNA is TGTGCCAGCAGTACACAGACAGGGGGTCGGGAGCAGTACTTC.

This chain uses TRBV6-5 with TRBJ1-2; D is possibly TRBD1 (6 bases). V was pared by 7 bases and J by 7 bases, with 13 bases between. Germline lookup yields CDR1 MNHEY and CDR2 SVGAGI. CDR3 length: 12 residues. The CDR3 is CASNQGHGGYTF. The CDR3 bases are TGTGCCAGCAACCAGGGGCACGGTGGCTACACCTTC.

The rearrangement links TRBV30 to TRBJ2-1, with TRBD1 matching 9 bases. CDR3 size: 13 residues. Germline V lookup: CDR1 GTSNPN, CDR2 SVGIG (reference sequence). V shed 4 bases and J 6 bases; nucleotides not matched to a gene: 4. The DNA of the CDR3 is TGTGCCTGGACACAGGGGGCTCTCAATGAGCAGTTCTTC. Protein sequence: CAWTQGALNEQFF.

The table lists this clone with a count of one. This chain uses TRBV5-4 with TRBJ1-5; TRBD1 might be the D (6 bases). The CDR3 consists of 15 residues. Germline CDR1 and CDR2: SGHNT and YYREEE (reference sequence). The V end lost 4 bases, the J end lost 1 base, and 12 bases lay between the germline ends. CDR3 in DNA: TGTGCCAGCAGCGACGGGACACAGAGCAATCAGCCCCAGCATTTT. Translated: CASSDGTQSNQPQHF.

The chain links TRBV24-1 to TRBJ2-2; possible D gene TRBD1, 8 bases. The germline CDR1 and CDR2 sequences are KGHDR and SFDVKD. The CDR3 has 16 residues. V lost 3 bases, J lost 6 bases, and 16 bases lay in between. Written as DNA, the CDR3 is TGTGCCACCAGTGATCGGACAGGGAGGGAGGCCGGGGAGCTGTTTTTT. As protein: CATSDRTGREAGELFF.

As DNA, the CDR3 is TGTGCCAGCAGTGAAGGGCCGAGGAACCCGAACACTGAAGCTTTCTTT. It is translated as CASSEGPRNPNTEAFF. The rearrangement joins TRBV2 to TRBJ1-1; D is undetermined. With 1 base removed from V and 1 base from J, the gap between germline ends came to 13 bases. This CDR3 region has 16 residues. Germline CDR1 is SNHLY and CDR2 is FYNNEI.

V is TRBV15 and J is TRBJ1-1; TRBD1 might be the D (6 bases). V was clipped by 1 base and J by 0 bases, with 9 bases between them. This CDR3 has 15 residues. Germline lookup yields CDR1 LNHNV and CDR2 YYDKDF (reference sequence). CDR3 residues: CATSRATGLNTEAFF. CDR3 in DNA: TGTGCCACCAGCAGAGCGACAGGACTGAACACTGAAGCTTTCTTT.

This clone was counted only a few times. The gene calls are TRBV5-1 and TRBJ2-7; 11 positions match TRBD2. V was clipped by 6 bases and J by 0 bases; unmatched bases: 2. This CDR3 spans 14 amino acids. The germline CDR1 and CDR2 sequences are SGHRS and YFSETQ. CDR3 nucleotide sequence: TGCGCCAGCAAGGGACTAGCGGCCTCCTACGAGCAGTACTTC. This encodes CASKGLAASYEQYF.

This clone showed up just once. The CDR3 is CASSEGATGNQPQHF. For the CDR3, the DNA is TGTGCCAGCAGCGAGGGGGCCACGGGCAATCAGCCCCAGCATTTT. The V and J genes are TRBV2 and TRBJ1-5, with 7 nucleotides matching TRBD1. The trim removed 6 bases at V and 2 bases at J, leaving 7 bases unmatched. The CDR3 is 15 residues long. Germline lookup yields CDR1 SNHLY and CDR2 FYNNEI.

The chain couples TRBV6-2 or TRBV6-3 to TRBJ2-1, with D possibly matching TRBD2 (6 bases). The CDR3 is 16 residues long. Trimming took off 2 bases at V and 5 bases at J, with 16 bases between the two ends. Germline values: CDR1 MNHEY, CDR2 SVGEGT. The chain's CDR3 is CASSYPSSGLNNEQFF. In DNA, the CDR3 is TGTGCCAGCAGTTACCCTTCGAGCGGGCTTAACAATGAGCAGTTCTTC.

The gene calls are TRBV5-4 and TRBJ1-2; TRBD1 matches 7 bases. This CDR3 comprises 15 residues. The germline gives CDR1 SGHNT, CDR2 YYREEE (reference sequence). V shed 1 base, J shed 3 bases, and the junction held 6 bases outside the gene matches. CDR3 DNA sequence: TGTGCCAGCAGCTTGACCGACAGGGTCGACTATGGCTACACCTTC. This encodes CASSLTDRVDYGYTF.

J is TRBJ1-5 and V is TRBV19; TRBD1 aligns across 8 bases. The V and J ends lost 5 bases and 4 bases, in that order; junction bases with no gene match: 13. The CDR3 consists of 17 residues. Germline V CDR1 and CDR2: LNHDA, SQIVND (reference sequence). The CDR3 nucleotides read TGTGCCAGTAGTGCCTACTTAGGACAGGGAGAGAATCAGCCCCAGCATTTT. It specifies CASSAYLGQGENQPQHF.

This clone was seen a few times. This chain links TRBV20-1 with TRBJ1-2; a possible D gene is TRBD1 (6 bases). Germline CDR1 reads DFQATT; CDR2 reads SNEGSKA (reference sequence). V was clipped by 6 bases and J by 8 bases, with 13 bases between them. The CDR3 covers 11 residues. CDR3 nucleotides: TGCAGTGCAAGGACAGAAGCGGGCTACACCTTC. Protein product: CSARTEAGYTF.

This clone has a single count. The V and J genes are TRBV7-9 and TRBJ2-5; no clear D. V shed 1 base and J shed 4 bases, with 7 bases lying between them. CDR1 is SEHNR and CDR2 is FQNEAQ in the germline V gene (reference sequence). The CDR3 extends over 13 amino acids. CDR3 in amino acids: CASSLGTGETQYF. The CDR3 DNA is TGTGCCAGCAGCTTAGGTACGGGAGAGACCCAGTACTTC.

The rearrangement joins TRBV19 to TRBJ2-3; D remains ambiguous. CDR1 LNHDA and CDR2 SQIVND come from the germline V gene (reference sequence). This CDR3 region has 15 residues. Trimming took 3 bases from V and 6 from J, leaving 16 bases between them. The CDR3 here is CASSILGYPRDTQYF. The CDR3 DNA sequence: TGTGCCAGTAGTATTCTTGGCTACCCGAGGGATACGCAGTATTTT.

The chain joins TRBV5-6 to TRBJ1-1, with D unresolved. The V and J ends lost 0 bases and 4 bases respectively, with 13 bases between them. Germline V gene sequence: CDR1 SGHDT, CDR2 YYEEEE. This CDR3 comprises 15 residues. CDR3 sequence: CASSLAPRGSTEAFF. The CDR3 DNA sequence: TGTGCCAGCAGCTTGGCCCCTCGAGGAAGCACTGAAGCTTTCTTT.